Listed below are T cell receptor beta chains from one sample, sequenced in a study of shared T cell receptors in the human thymus. Profiled with immunoSEQ multiplex PCR; TCRdb holds only in-frame clones, not every one. The top ten clones hold approximately 0.01% of a sample with around 730,000 clones, approximately 85% of them seen once. The same sample was also studied in work on human thymus T cells.

The material sequenced was thymocytes. These receptors originate from a girl under three years old with a congenital heart defect. The CDR3 runs from the conserved cysteine through the conserved F or W. Fields, in order: J gene, D gene, V gene, CDR3 protein, CDR3 DNA. The D gene is left open where the match is weak.

TRBJ1-2,-,TRBV4-3,CASSQGTPRGYGYTF,TGCGCCAGCAGCCAAGGGACCCCCAGGGGCTATGGCTACACCTTC
TRBJ1-2,TRBD1,TRBV5-4,CASSWRQGARGYTF,TGTGCCAGCAGCTGGAGACAGGGGGCAAGGGGCTACACCTTC
TRBJ1-2,-,TRBV14,CASSHPQGTSNYGYTF,TGTGCCAGCAGCCACCCCCAGGGGACCTCTAACTATGGCTACACCTTC
TRBJ2-3,-,TRBV11-2,CASSLEGGSGTDTQYF,TGTGCCAGCAGCTTAGAGGGAGGTTCCGGCACAGATACGCAGTATTTT
TRBJ2-1,-,TRBV9,CASSPQRGRGASYNEQFF,TGTGCCAGCAGCCCCCAAAGGGGGCGGGGGGCCTCCTACAATGAGCAGTTCTTC
TRBJ1-3,TRBD1,TRBV7-9,CASSLGQGGENTIYF,TGTGCCAGCAGCTTGGGACAGGGAGGAGAAAACACCATATATTTT
TRBJ1-1,-,TRBV5-1,CASSISRGTTEAFF,TGCGCCAGCAGCATATCGCGGGGGACCACTGAAGCTTTCTTT
TRBJ1-6,-,TRBV6-1,CASSETVTLHF,TGTGCCAGCAGTGAGACAGTCACCCTCCACTTT
TRBJ1-6,TRBD1,TRBV11-2,CASSPGGAVDNSPLHF,TGTGCCAGCAGCCCAGGGGGCGCAGTCGATAATTCACCCCTCCACTTT
TRBJ1-2,TRBD1,TRBV11-2,CASSSGTGNYTF,TGTGCCAGCAGCTCCGGGACAGGAAACTACACCTTC
TRBJ2-7,-,TRBV2,CASRTASGPEQYF,TGTGCCAGCAGGACAGCGTCGGGTCCCGAGCAGTACTTC
TRBJ2-7,-,TRBV5-6,CASSSGDSTYEQYF,TGTGCCAGCAGCTCGGGGGACAGTACCTACGAGCAGTACTTC
TRBJ2-7,TRBD2,TRBV10-3,CAIRETSPGGEQYF,TGTGCCATCAGGGAGACTAGCCCCGGGGGAGAGCAGTACTTC
TRBJ1-1,-,TRBV6-5,CASSYSPGTEAFF,TGTGCCAGCAGTTACTCCCCGGGGACTGAAGCTTTCTTT